One sample yielded the 9 T cell receptor beta chains listed below, sequenced in a study of neurological immune-mediated disorders (dated by TCRdb to the late 2010s). Libraries came from 5' RACE. TCRdb names Illumina HiSeq 2500 as the instrument used. The public reads were quality trimmed at Q25 with fastp and then assembled into clones with MiXCR by TCRdb, keeping productive beta chains. Under each unique CDR3 protein, matching rows form one entry showing the most common genes and DNA. For this sample there are about 80,000 distinct CDR3 sequences; 5.8% appear just once. 7.9% of the sample is held by the ten biggest clonotypes. This specimen's time point label, per the study, means: longitudinal time-point 2. The sequencing input was PBMCs. These receptors came from a woman aged 55-69 years with multiple sclerosis.

This clonotype was counted at least ten times. The chain carries TRBV7-2 and TRBJ2-7; 8 bases fit TRBD2. This CDR3 has 16 amino acids. V trimming: 3 bases; J trimming: 4 bases; junction bases outside the gene matches: 11. The germline gives CDR1 SGHTA, CDR2 FQGNSA. The CDR3 DNA follows: TGTGCCAGCAGCTTGGATGGCGGGGGGCTAAGTTACGAGCAGTACTTC. This sequence encodes CASSLDGGGLSYEQYF. The full variable domain, its missing parts supplied by reference TRBV7-2 and TRBJ2-7, is GAGVSQSPSNKVTEKGKDVELRCDPISGHTALYWYRQSLGQGLEFLIYFQGNSAPDKSGLPSDRFSAERTGGSVSTLTIQRTQQEDSAVYLCASSLDGGGLSYEQYFGPGTRLTVT.

V is TRBV5-1 and J is TRBJ2-5; 11 nucleotides agree with TRBD2. The CDR3 length is 15 residues. With 4 bases clipped from V and 8 bases from J, the junction kept 10 bases outside the gene matches. Germline values: CDR1 SGHRS, CDR2 YFSETQ. The CDR3 DNA is TGCGCCAGCAGCGGGTCACTAGCGGGGGAAGGTACCCAGTACTTC. Translation gives CASSGSLAGEGTQYF.

This clonotype appeared many times. The rearrangement links TRBV7-9 to TRBJ1-1, with a tentative D call TRBD1 (6 bases). Germline V gene sequence: CDR1 SEHNR, CDR2 FQNEAQ (reference sequence). Trimming cost V 11 bases and J 3 bases, with 10 bases left between them. This CDR3 region has 11 residues. The CDR3 is CAPGEDTEAFF. CDR3 in DNA: TGTGCCCCAGGGGAGGACACTGAAGCTTTCTTT.

This clonotype was detected many times. CDR3 sequence: CASSIGLGPGQYF. Here the CDR3 DNA reads TGTGCCAGCAGCATCGGCCTCGGACCCGGGCAGTACTTC. This chain connects TRBV7-2 to TRBJ2-7; D not certain. Germline-derived CDR1 and CDR2 are SGHTA and FQGNSA. The ends were cut back, 5 bases at V and 9 bases at J, with 17 bases in the middle. The CDR3 loop spans 13 amino acids.

About this clonotype itself: This may be a read error: a much more frequent sequence differs by one nucleotide. The chain joins TRBV2 to TRBJ1-5, with D perhaps TRBD2 (6 bases). The J call may be faulty, since TRBJ2-3 better matches the DNA end. Germline V lookup: CDR1 SNHLY, CDR2 FYNNEI. The CDR3 is made up of 13 amino acids. CDR3 sequence (DNA): TGTGCCAGCAGTGTTGGAGGGCCTCAGCCCCAGTATTTT. Translated, it gives CASSVGGPQPQYF.

Many counts were recorded for this clonotype. The genes are TRBV5-1 and TRBJ2-5; unclear D gene. The V gene lost 4 bases and the J gene lost 5 bases, with 15 bases spanning the gap. From germline, CDR1 is SGHRS and CDR2 YFSETQ. The CDR3 has 14 residues. The CDR3: CASSTVGRRETQYF. Written as DNA, the CDR3 is TGCGCCAGCAGCACGGTTGGGCGGCGGGAGACCCAGTACTTC.

This clonotype was observed a handful of times. The chain is built from TRBV12-3 or TRBV12-4 and TRBJ2-5; unclear D gene. V was shortened by 6 bases and J by 6 bases, with 17 bases between the two germline ends. The CDR3 is made up of 14 amino acids. This chain's CDR3 is CASSVPGVIKTQYF. The CDR3 DNA follows: TGTGCCAGCAGCGTACCCGGTGTGATAAAGACCCAGTACTTC.

This clonotype was counted many times. V gene TRBV5-1 combines with J gene TRBJ2-5, with 12 bases that match TRBD2. This CDR3 region has 16 residues. Unmatched junction bases numbered 4, after V lost 4 bases and J lost 0 bases. The germline CDR1 and CDR2 sequences are SGHRS and YFSETQ. In nucleotides, the CDR3 is TGCGCCAGCAGCCCGGGGACTAGCGGGTACCAAGAGACCCAGTACTTC. This gives the protein CASSPGTSGYQETQYF.

By sample share, this clonotype is medium-sized (0.01 to 0.1%). The rearrangement links TRBV7-8 to TRBJ1-4; the D is unclear. CDR1 is SGHVS and CDR2 is FQNEAQ in the germline V gene. The CDR3 is 15 residues long. Trimming took off 3 bases at V and 7 bases at J, with 15 bases between the two ends. The CDR3 DNA sequence: TGTGCCAGCAGCTTCTCGGGGAGGCGTGGTGAAAAACTGTTTTTT. Translated: CASSFSGRRGEKLFF.